These T cell receptor beta chains were read from a single sample in a study of blood T cell repertoires in COVID-19. Some clones are missing from TCRdb's copy, which holds only in-frame ones; the method was immunoSEQ multiplex PCR. The sample lists around 230,000 clones, around four fifths occurring once. The specimen sequenced was PBMCs or T cells enriched from blood (not recorded which). The source is a middle-aged man who had recovered from COVID-19. The CDR3 runs from the conserved cysteine through the conserved F or W. The D gene is left open where the match is weak.

V: TRBV9; D: TRBD1; length: 13; J: TRBJ2-6; CDR3: CASSAGTESVLTF
V: TRBV5-1; D: -; length: 11; J: TRBJ1-2; CDR3: CASSTQGSCTF
V: TRBV11-1; D: -; length: 14; J: TRBJ1-1; CDR3: CASSFSTGGTEAFF
V: TRBV7-2; D: TRBD2; length: 16; J: TRBJ2-1; CDR3: CASSSAPSGIGNEQFF
V: TRBV3-1/TRBV3-2; D: -; length: 15; J: TRBJ1-2; CDR3: CASSQVTRFDYGYTF
V: TRBV9; D: TRBD1; length: 16; J: TRBJ2-7; CDR3: CASSSKGRQGVGEQYF
V: TRBV7-9; D: -; length: 14; J: TRBJ2-5; CDR3: CASSSQDPGETQYF
V: TRBV11-1; D: TRBD1; length: 13; J: TRBJ1-1; CDR3: CASSVQGITEAFF
V: TRBV7-2; D: -; length: 14; J: TRBJ1-4; CDR3: CASSLAPVGEKLFF
V: TRBV11-2; D: TRBD1; length: 15; J: TRBJ2-7; CDR3: CASSHPGQASYEQYF
V: TRBV19; D: -; length: 13; J: TRBJ2-1; CDR3: CASSIRSGSEQFF
V: TRBV4-1; D: TRBD1; length: 17; J: TRBJ2-1; CDR3: CASSHVLRGQGKNEQFF
V: TRBV27; D: -; length: 13; J: TRBJ2-3; CDR3: CASRDSSPDTQYF
V: TRBV11-2; D: -; length: 15; J: TRBJ1-1; CDR3: CASSLDRHPNTEAFF
V: TRBV30; D: TRBD1; length: 12; J: TRBJ2-7; CDR3: CAWSVQGYEQYF
V: TRBV5-5; D: -; length: 17; J: TRBJ1-5; CDR3: CASSLGLVGGRNQPQHF
V: TRBV7-2; D: -; length: 13; J: TRBJ2-4; CDR3: CASSLEQGGIQYF
V: TRBV7-9; D: TRBD1; length: 14; J: TRBJ1-3; CDR3: CASGQGGSGNTIYF
V: TRBV18; D: -; length: 17; J: TRBJ1-2; CDR3: CASSPPARTALNYGYTF
V: TRBV7-3; D: -; length: 13; J: TRBJ1-2; CDR3: CASSPTPNYGYTF
V: TRBV9; D: -; length: 15; J: TRBJ1-1; CDR3: CASTLGGVGNTEAFF
V: TRBV11-2; D: -; length: 14; J: TRBJ2-7; CDR3: CASSLARGSYEQYF
V: TRBV30; D: -; length: 11; J: TRBJ2-4; CDR3: CAWTNRDIQYF
V: TRBV4-1; D: TRBD1; length: 14; J: TRBJ1-2; CDR3: CASRETGGAGGYTF
V: TRBV3-1/TRBV3-2; D: TRBD2; length: 18; J: TRBJ2-1; CDR3: CASSQDWSGIGLYNEQFF
V: TRBV4-1; D: TRBD2; length: 17; J: TRBJ2-3; CDR3: CASSQGGLAGGPDTQYF
V: TRBV7-9; D: -; length: 12; J: TRBJ1-5; CDR3: CASSPGDQPQHF
V: TRBV15; D: TRBD1; length: 15; J: TRBJ1-1; CDR3: CATKEGGNRDTEAFF
V: TRBV2; D: TRBD1; length: 12; J: TRBJ2-1; CDR3: CASSLQGNEQFF
V: TRBV4-1; D: TRBD1; length: 15; J: TRBJ1-2; CDR3: CASSHPPTGDSGYTF
V: TRBV12-2; D: -; length: 21; J: TRBJ1-5; CDR3: CASRLAKTGSRDSGRNQPQHF
V: TRBV3-1/TRBV3-2; D: -; length: 14; J: TRBJ1-3; CDR3: CASSQAGSGNTIYF
V: TRBV18; D: TRBD1; length: 15; J: TRBJ1-2; CDR3: CASSPAQTGDYGYTF
V: TRBV4-2; D: -; length: 16; J: TRBJ2-2; CDR3: CASSQVNRVLSGELFF
V: TRBV19; D: TRBD1; length: 13; J: TRBJ1-1; CDR3: CASRDRGNTEAFF
V: TRBV5-1; D: -; length: 13; J: TRBJ1-1; CDR3: CASSFRINTEAFF
V: TRBV30; D: TRBD1; length: 13; J: TRBJ1-2; CDR3: CAGWDRANYGYTF
V: TRBV29-1; D: -; length: 11; J: TRBJ1-4; CDR3: CSSWSNEKLFF
V: TRBV2; D: TRBD2; length: 14; J: TRBJ2-2; CDR3: CASTAGDNTGELFF
V: TRBV27; D: -; length: 15; J: TRBJ1-5; CDR3: CASSLSMRVDQPQHF
V: TRBV10-2; D: TRBD1; length: 14; J: TRBJ1-1; CDR3: CASRGQGANTEAFF
V: TRBV5-6; D: TRBD1; length: 17; J: TRBJ2-4; CDR3: CASHLRGGSLAKNIQYF
V: TRBV18; D: -; length: 14; J: TRBJ2-2; CDR3: CASSARTDAGELFF